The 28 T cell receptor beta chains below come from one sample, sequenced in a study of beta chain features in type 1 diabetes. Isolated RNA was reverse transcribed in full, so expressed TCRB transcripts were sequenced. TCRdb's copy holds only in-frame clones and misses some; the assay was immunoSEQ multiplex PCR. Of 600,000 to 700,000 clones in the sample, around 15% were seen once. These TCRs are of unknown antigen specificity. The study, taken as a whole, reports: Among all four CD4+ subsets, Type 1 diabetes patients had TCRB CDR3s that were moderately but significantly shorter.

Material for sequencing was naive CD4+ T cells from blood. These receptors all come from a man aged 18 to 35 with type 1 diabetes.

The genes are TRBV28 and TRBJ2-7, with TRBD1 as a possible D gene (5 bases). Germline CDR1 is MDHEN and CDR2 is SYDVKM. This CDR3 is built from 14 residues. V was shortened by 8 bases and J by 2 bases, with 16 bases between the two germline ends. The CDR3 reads CASGVDSPPYEQYF. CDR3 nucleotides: TGTGCCAGCGGGGTAGACAGTCCCCCCTACGAGCAGTACTTC.

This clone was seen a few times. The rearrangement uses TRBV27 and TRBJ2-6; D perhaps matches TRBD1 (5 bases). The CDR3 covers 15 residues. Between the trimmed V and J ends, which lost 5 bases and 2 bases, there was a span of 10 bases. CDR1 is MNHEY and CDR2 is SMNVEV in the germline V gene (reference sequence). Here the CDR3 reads CASSLGAAGANVLTF. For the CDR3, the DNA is TGTGCCAGCAGTCTAGGGGCTGCTGGGGCCAACGTCCTGACTTTC.

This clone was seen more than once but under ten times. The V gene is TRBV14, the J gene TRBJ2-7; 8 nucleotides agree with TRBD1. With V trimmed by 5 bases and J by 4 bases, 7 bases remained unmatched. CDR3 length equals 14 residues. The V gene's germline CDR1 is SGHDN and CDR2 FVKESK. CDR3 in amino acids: CASSTDRVGYEQYF. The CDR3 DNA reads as TGTGCCAGCAGCACGGACAGGGTAGGGTACGAGCAGTACTTC.

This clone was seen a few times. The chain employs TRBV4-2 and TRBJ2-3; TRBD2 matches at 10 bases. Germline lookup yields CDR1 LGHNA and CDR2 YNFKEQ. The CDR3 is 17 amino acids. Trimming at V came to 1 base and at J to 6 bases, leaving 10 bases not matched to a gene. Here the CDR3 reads CASSQALAGAGMDTQYF. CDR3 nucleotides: TGTGCCAGCAGCCAAGCCCTAGCGGGGGCTGGGATGGATACGCAGTATTTT.

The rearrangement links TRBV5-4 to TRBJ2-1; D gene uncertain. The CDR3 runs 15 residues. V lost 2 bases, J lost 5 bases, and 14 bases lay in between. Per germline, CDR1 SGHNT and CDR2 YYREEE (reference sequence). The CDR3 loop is CASSFPGSLDNEQFF. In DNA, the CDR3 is TGTGCCAGCAGCTTTCCCGGCAGCTTAGACAATGAGCAGTTCTTC. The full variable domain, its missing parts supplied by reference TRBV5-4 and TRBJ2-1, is ETGVTQSPTHLIKTRGQQVTLRCSSQSGHNTVSWYQQALGQGPQFIFQYYREEENGRGNFPPRFSGLQFPNYSSELNVNALELDDSALYLCASSFPGSLDNEQFFGPGTRLTVL.

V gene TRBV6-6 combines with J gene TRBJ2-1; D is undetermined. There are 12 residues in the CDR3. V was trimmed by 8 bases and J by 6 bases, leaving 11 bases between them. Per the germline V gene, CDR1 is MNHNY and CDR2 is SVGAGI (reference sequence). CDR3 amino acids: CASAATRNEQFF. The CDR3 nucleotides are TGTGCCAGCGCGGCGACCCGCAATGAGCAGTTCTTC.

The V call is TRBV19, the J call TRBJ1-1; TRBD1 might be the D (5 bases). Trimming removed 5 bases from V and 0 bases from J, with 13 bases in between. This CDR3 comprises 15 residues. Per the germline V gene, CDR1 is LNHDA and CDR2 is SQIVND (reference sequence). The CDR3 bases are TGTGCCAGTAGTCCTCTGGGACCGATGAACACTGAAGCTTTCTTT. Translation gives CASSPLGPMNTEAFF.

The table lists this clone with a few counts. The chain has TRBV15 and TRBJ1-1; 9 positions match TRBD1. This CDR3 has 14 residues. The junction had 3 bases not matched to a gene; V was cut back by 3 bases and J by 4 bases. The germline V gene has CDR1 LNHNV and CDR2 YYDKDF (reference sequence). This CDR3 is CATSRDRGGTEAFF. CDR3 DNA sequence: TGTGCCACCAGCAGGGACAGGGGTGGCACTGAAGCTTTCTTT.

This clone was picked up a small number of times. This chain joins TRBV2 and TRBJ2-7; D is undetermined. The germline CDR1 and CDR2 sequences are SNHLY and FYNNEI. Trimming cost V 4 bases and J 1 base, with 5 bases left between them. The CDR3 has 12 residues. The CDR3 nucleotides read TGTGCCAGCAGTGGATCTTCCTACGAGCAGTACTTC. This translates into CASSGSSYEQYF.

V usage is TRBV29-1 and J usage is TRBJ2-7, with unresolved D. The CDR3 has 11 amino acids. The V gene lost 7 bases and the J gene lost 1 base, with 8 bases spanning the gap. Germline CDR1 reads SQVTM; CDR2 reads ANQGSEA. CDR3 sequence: CSGILSYEQYF. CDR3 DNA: TGCAGCGGCATCCTATCCTACGAGCAGTACTTC.

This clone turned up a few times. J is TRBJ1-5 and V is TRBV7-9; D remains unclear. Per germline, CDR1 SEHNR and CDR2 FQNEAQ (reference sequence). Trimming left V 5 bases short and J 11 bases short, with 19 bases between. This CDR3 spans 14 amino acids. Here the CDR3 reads CASSPGPLSVAQHF. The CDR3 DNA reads TGTGCCAGCAGCCCCGGACCTCTGTCAGTGGCCCAGCATTTT.

CDR3 residues: CSVEGYPSEQYF. The CDR3 region has the DNA TGCAGCGTTGAAGGGTATCCCAGCGAGCAGTACTTC. The chain has TRBV29-1 and TRBJ2-7; no firm D call. The CDR3 length is 12 residues. The V gene lost 1 base and the J gene lost 6 bases, with 10 bases spanning the gap. The germline CDR1 and CDR2 sequences are SQVTM and ANQGSEA.

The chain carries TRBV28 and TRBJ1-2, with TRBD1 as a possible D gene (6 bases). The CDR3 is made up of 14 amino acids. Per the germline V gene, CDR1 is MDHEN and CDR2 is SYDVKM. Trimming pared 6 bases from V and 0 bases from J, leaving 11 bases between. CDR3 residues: CASRKGQPNYGYTF. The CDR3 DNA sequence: TGTGCCAGCAGGAAAGGACAGCCTAACTATGGCTACACCTTC.

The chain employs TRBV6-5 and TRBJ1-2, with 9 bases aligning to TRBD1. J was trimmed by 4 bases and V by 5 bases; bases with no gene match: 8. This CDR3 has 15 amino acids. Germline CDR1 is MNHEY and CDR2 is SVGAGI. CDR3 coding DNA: TGTGCCAGCAGTAGGACAGGGGTAATGGGCTATGGCTACACCTTC. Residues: CASSRTGVMGYGYTF.

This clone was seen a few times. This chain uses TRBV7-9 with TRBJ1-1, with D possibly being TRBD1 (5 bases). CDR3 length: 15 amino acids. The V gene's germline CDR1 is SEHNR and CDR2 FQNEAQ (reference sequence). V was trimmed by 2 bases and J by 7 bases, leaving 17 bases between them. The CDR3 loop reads CASSLLGADKNEAFF. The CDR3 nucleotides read TGTGCCAGCAGCTTACTTGGGGCTGACAAAAATGAAGCTTTCTTT.

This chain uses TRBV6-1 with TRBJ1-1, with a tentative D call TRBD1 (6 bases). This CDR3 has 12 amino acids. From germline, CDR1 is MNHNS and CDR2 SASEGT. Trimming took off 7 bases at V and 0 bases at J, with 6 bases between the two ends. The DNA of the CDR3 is TGTGCCAGCAAGGGGGTGAACACTGAAGCTTTCTTT. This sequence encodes CASKGVNTEAFF.

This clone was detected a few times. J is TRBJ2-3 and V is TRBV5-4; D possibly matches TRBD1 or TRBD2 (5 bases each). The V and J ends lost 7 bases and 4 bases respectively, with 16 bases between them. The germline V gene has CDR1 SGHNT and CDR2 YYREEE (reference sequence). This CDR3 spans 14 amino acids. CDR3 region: CASLVRGASDTQYF. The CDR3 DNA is TGTGCCAGCTTAGTCAGAGGGGCTTCAGATACGCAGTATTTT.

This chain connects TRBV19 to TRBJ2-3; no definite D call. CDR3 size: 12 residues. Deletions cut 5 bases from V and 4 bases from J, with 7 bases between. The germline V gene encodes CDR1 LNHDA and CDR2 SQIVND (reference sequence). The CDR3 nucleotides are TGTGCCAGTAGTGTTGGGGCAGATACGCAGTATTTT. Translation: CASSVGADTQYF.

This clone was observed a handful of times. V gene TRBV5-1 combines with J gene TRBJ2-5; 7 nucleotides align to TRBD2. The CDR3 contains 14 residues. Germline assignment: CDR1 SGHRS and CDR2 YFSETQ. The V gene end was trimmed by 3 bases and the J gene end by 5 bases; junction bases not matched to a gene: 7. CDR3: CASSSPRAGETQYF. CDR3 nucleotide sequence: TGCGCCAGCAGCTCCCCCCGAGCGGGGGAGACCCAGTACTTC.

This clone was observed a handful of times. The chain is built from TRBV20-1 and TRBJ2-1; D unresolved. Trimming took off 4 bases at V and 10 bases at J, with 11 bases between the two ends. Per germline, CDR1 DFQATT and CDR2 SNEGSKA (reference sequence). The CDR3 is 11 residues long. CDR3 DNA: TGCAGTGCTATCCGAGTTGAAGAGCAGTTCTTC. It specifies CSAIRVEEQFF.

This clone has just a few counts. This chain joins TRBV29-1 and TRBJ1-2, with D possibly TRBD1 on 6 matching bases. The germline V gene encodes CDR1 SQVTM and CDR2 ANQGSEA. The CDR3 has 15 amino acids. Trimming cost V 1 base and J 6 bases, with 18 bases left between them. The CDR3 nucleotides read TGCAGCGTTGAAGTCCTTGGGGGGGCGCAGGATGGCTACACCTTC. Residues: CSVEVLGGAQDGYTF.

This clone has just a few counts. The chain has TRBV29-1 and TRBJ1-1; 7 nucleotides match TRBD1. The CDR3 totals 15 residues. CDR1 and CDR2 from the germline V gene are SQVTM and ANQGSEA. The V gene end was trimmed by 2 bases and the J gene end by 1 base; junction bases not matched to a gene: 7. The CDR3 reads CSVEKGASGNTEAFF. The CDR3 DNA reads TGCAGCGTTGAAAAGGGGGCGAGTGGGAACACTGAAGCTTTCTTT.

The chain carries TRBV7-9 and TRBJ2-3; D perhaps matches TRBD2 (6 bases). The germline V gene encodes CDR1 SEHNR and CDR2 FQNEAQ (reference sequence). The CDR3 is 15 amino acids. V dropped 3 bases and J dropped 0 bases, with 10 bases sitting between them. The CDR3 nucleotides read TGTGCCAGCAGCTTCGAGCGGGCGAGCACAGATACGCAGTATTTT. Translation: CASSFERASTDTQYF. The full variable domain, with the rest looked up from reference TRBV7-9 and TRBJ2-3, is DTGVSQNPRHKITKRGQNVTFRCDPISEHNRLYWYRQTLGQGPEFLTYFQNEAQLEKSRLLSDRFSAERPKGSFSTLEIQRTEQGDSAMYLCASSFERASTDTQYFGPGTRLTVL.

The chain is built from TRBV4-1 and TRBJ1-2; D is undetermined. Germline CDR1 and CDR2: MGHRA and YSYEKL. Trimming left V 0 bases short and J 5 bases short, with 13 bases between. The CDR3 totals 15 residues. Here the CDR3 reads CASSQDMPAPYGYTF. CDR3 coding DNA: TGCGCCAGCAGCCAAGATATGCCTGCACCTTATGGCTACACCTTC.

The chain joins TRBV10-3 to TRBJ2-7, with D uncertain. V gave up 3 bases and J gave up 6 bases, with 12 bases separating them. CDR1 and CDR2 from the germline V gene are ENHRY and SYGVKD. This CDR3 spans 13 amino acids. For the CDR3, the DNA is TGTGCCATCAGTGATGAGACACAGCTCGAGCAGTACTTC. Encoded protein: CAISDETQLEQYF.

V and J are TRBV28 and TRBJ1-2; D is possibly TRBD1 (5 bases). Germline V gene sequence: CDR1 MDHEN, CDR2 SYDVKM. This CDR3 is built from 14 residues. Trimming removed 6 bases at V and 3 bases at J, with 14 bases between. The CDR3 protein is CASSSTEPDYGYTF. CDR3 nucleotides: TGTGCCAGCAGCTCGACAGAGCCGGACTATGGCTACACCTTC.

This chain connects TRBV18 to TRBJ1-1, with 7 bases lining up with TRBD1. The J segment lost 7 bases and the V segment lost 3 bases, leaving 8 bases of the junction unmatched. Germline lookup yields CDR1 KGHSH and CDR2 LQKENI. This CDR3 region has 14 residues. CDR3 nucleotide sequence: TGTGCCAGCTCACCGGACAGGACACAAGGTGAAGCTTTCTTT. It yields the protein CASSPDRTQGEAFF.

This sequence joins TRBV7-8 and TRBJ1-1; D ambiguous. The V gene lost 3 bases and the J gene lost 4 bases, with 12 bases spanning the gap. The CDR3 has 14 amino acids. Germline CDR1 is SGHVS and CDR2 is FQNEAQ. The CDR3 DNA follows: TGTGCCAGCAGCTTCGGGGAAGGTTTCACTGAAGCTTTCTTT. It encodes CASSFGEGFTEAFF.